A selection of T cell receptor beta chains follows, all from one sample in a study of T cell changes during pregnancy in multiple sclerosis. The protocol was immunoSEQ multiplex PCR, while the TCRdb copy is restricted to in-frame clones and leaves out a portion. This table holds tens of thousands of clones, roughly 90% found once. The specimen was CD8+ T cells from peripheral blood mononuclear cells, collected before pregnancy. These receptors all stem from a female donor with multiple sclerosis, enrolled in a pregnancy study. CDR3s include the opening cysteine and the closing phenylalanine or tryptophan. The order of the fields is clone size, V gene, D gene, J gene, CDR3 protein, CDR3 DNA. The D gene is left open where the match is weak. Part of the rows lack a size; the others show once, few, many or a class for expanded clones.

NA	TRBV9	NA	TRBJ1-5	CASSPQGFANQPQHF	TGTGCCAGCAGCCCCCAGGGGTTTGCCAATCAGCCCCAGCATTTT
once	TRBV5-1	NA	TRBJ2-5	CASSLKGGVETQYF	TGCGCCAGCAGCTTGAAAGGGGGGGTGGAGACCCAGTACTTC
few	TRBV7-9	TRBD1	TRBJ2-7	CASGGTGNEQYF	TGTGCCAGCGGAGGGACAGGGAACGAGCAGTACTTC
NA	TRBV5-1	TRBD2	TRBJ2-5	CASSTPLAGGQETQYF	TGCGCCAGCAGCACCCCACTAGCGGGGGGGCAAGAGACCCAGTACTTC
NA	TRBV7-9	NA	TRBJ2-5	CASTMGRTETQYF	TGTGCCAGCACCATGGGGAGAACCGAGACCCAGTACTTC
NA	TRBV13	NA	TRBJ1-1	CASSLGRQVVEAFF	TGTGCCAGCAGCTTAGGCCGACAGGTCGTTGAAGCTTTCTTT
NA	TRBV29-1	NA	TRBJ1-1	CSANMDTEAFF	TGCAGCGCAAACATGGACACTGAAGCTTTCTTT
NA	TRBV6-6	NA	TRBJ1-4	CASSYGPSQLFF	TGTGCCAGCAGTTACGGGCCGTCTCAACTGTTTTTT
NA	TRBV27	TRBD1	TRBJ1-1	CATYFRQGPNTEAFF	TGTGCCACCTACTTCCGACAGGGACCGAACACTGAAGCTTTCTTT
NA	TRBV7-6	TRBD1	TRBJ2-3	CASSPRTGAFTDTQYF	TGTGCCAGCAGCCCCCGGACAGGAGCCTTCACAGATACGCAGTATTTT
NA	TRBV28	NA	TRBJ1-3	CASTSGISGNTIYF	TGTGCCAGCACTTCAGGGATCTCTGGAAACACCATATATTTT
NA	TRBV11-2	TRBD2	TRBJ2-7	CASTPPGGTYEQYF	TGTGCCAGCACCCCTCCGGGGGGAACCTACGAGCAGTACTTC
NA	TRBV2	NA	TRBJ2-7	CASTRTGTGDSYEQYF	TGTGCCAGCACCCGAACCGGCACGGGGGACTCCTACGAGCAGTACTTC
NA	TRBV6-4	NA	TRBJ2-3	CASSDSGGGSTDTQYF	TGTGCCAGCAGTGATAGTGGCGGGGGCAGCACAGATACGCAGTATTTT
NA	TRBV7-9	TRBD1	TRBJ2-5	CASSRPGQQYQETQYF	TGTGCCAGCAGCCGGCCGGGACAGCAGTACCAAGAGACCCAGTACTTC
NA	TRBV13	TRBD1	TRBJ2-7	CASSSPGQAYEQYF	TGTGCCAGCAGCTCTCCGGGACAGGCCTACGAGCAGTACTTC
NA	TRBV15	NA	TRBJ1-3	CATSRDLTVSSGNTIYF	TGTGCCACCAGCAGAGATCTAACAGTCAGCTCTGGAAACACCATATATTTT
once	TRBV29-1	TRBD1	TRBJ1-2	CSAGTVYGYTF	TGCAGCGCCGGGACAGTCTATGGCTACACCTTC
NA	TRBV9	NA	TRBJ2-7	CASSVATSYEQYF	TGTGCCAGCAGCGTAGCTACTTCCTACGAGCAGTACTTC
NA	TRBV6-5	TRBD1	TRBJ1-2	CASRPQGAVYGYTF	TGTGCCAGCAGACCCCAGGGGGCGGTCTATGGCTACACCTTC
NA	TRBV4-1	TRBD2	TRBJ2-1	CASSARGGAWEQFF	TGCGCCAGCAGCGCTCGGGGAGGGGCGTGGGAGCAGTTCTTC
NA	TRBV4-1	TRBD1	TRBJ1-2	CASSPRDRLGYTF	TGCGCCAGCAGCCCCCGGGACAGACTTGGCTACACCTTC
NA	TRBV19	NA	TRBJ2-3	CVSSMTSTDTQYF	TGTGTCAGTAGTATGACTAGCACAGATACGCAGTATTTT
NA	TRBV5-6	TRBD1	TRBJ1-4	CASRVTGDEGEKLFF	TGTGCCAGCAGAGTTACAGGGGACGAGGGGGAAAAACTGTTTTTT
NA	TRBV14	NA	TRBJ1-6	CASSPGYSPLHF	TGTGCCAGCAGCCCCGGGTATTCACCCCTCCACTTT
NA	TRBV6-1	NA	TRBJ2-7	CASSELRGLPQYEQYF	TGTGCCAGCAGTGAATTAAGAGGGCTCCCACAATACGAGCAGTACTTC
NA	TRBV2	TRBD1	TRBJ2-7	CASSPGQGSFPNYEQYF	TGTGCCAGCAGTCCGGGACAGGGAAGTTTCCCAAACTACGAGCAGTACTTC
NA	TRBV7-6	TRBD1	TRBJ2-7	CASSLDPGDSYEQYF	TGTGCCAGCAGCCTCGACCCCGGGGACAGCTACGAGCAGTACTTC
once	TRBV2	NA	TRBJ2-5	CASRQKGGGLQETQYF	TGTGCCAGCAGACAAAAGGGCGGGGGCCTCCAAGAGACCCAGTACTTC
NA	TRBV10-3	TRBD1	TRBJ1-4	CAISAGGTNEKLFF	TGTGCCATCAGCGCAGGGGGCACGAATGAAAAACTGTTTTTT
NA	TRBV6-5	TRBD1	TRBJ1-4	CASSLTGPEPNEKLFF	TGTGCCAGCAGTTTGACAGGGCCGGAACCTAATGAAAAACTGTTTTTT
NA	TRBV25-1	TRBD2	TRBJ2-3	CASSWAGGDTDTQYF	TGTGCCAGCTCCTGGGCGGGGGGCGACACAGATACGCAGTATTTT
NA	TRBV6-1	TRBD2	TRBJ2-5	CASSGLVGGEETQYF	TGTGCCAGCAGTGGTTTAGTGGGGGGGGAAGAGACCCAGTACTTC
NA	TRBV9	NA	TRBJ2-1	CASSVKLVDEQFF	TGTGCCAGCAGCGTAAAACTAGTTGATGAGCAGTTCTTC
NA	TRBV5-4	NA	TRBJ1-1	CASSFGGTEAFF	TGTGCCAGCAGCTTCGGAGGAACTGAAGCTTTCTTT
NA	TRBV5-6	TRBD1	TRBJ2-1	CASDRAGNEQFF	TGTGCCAGCGACAGGGCGGGTAATGAGCAGTTCTTC
NA	TRBV15	NA	TRBJ1-2	CATSREEGDGYTF	TGTGCCACCAGCAGAGAAGAAGGGGATGGCTACACCTTC
NA	TRBV11-2	NA	TRBJ1-1	CASSPPFTGNEAFF	TGTGCCAGCAGCCCGCCATTTACAGGGAATGAAGCTTTCTTT
once	TRBV7-6	TRBD1	TRBJ1-6	CASSFQGADDNSPLHF	TGTGCCAGCAGCTTTCAGGGGGCGGACGATAATTCACCCCTCCACTTT
NA	TRBV5-6	TRBD2	TRBJ2-7	CASSDSGLVYEQYF	TGTGCCAGCAGCGATTCCGGACTAGTCTACGAGCAGTACTTC
few	TRBV19	NA	TRBJ1-1	CASSTSPRDTEAFF	TGTGCCAGTAGTACGAGTCCTAGAGACACTGAAGCTTTCTTT
NA	TRBV6-5	TRBD2	TRBJ2-3	CASRRGGETDTQYF	TGTGCCAGCAGGCGGGGGGGCGAGACAGATACGCAGTATTTT
NA	TRBV9	NA	TRBJ2-1	CASSVASVGNEQFF	TGTGCCAGCAGCGTAGCTAGCGTTGGCAATGAGCAGTTCTTC
NA	TRBV5-1	NA	TRBJ2-7	CASSLATDEQYF	TGCGCCAGCAGCTTGGCCACAGACGAGCAGTACTTC
NA	TRBV9	TRBD1	TRBJ1-3	CASSSRRDSSGNTIYF	TGTGCCAGCAGCTCTCGACGGGACAGCTCTGGAAACACCATATATTTT
few	TRBV4-1	TRBD1	TRBJ1-2	CASSQEGQDLDYTF	TGCGCCAGCAGCCAAGAGGGACAGGATTTGGACTACACCTTC
NA	TRBV5-6	TRBD1	TRBJ2-7	CASSPGVTGGYEQYF	TGTGCCAGCAGCCCCGGCGTGACAGGGGGGTACGAGCAGTACTTC
NA	TRBV13	TRBD1	TRBJ1-4	CASSGRDRAWNEKLFF	TGTGCCAGCAGCGGCCGGGACAGGGCCTGGAATGAAAAACTGTTTTTT
NA	TRBV29-1	TRBD1	TRBJ2-7	CSVSLGDRGYEQYF	TGCAGCGTCTCCTTAGGCGACAGGGGGTACGAGCAGTACTTC
NA	TRBV19	NA	TRBJ1-1	CASSINMNTEAFF	TGTGCCAGTAGTATAAATATGAACACTGAAGCTTTCTTT
NA	TRBV27	TRBD1	TRBJ1-4	CASGRTGATNEKLFF	TGTGCCAGCGGGAGGACAGGAGCAACTAATGAAAAACTGTTTTTT